What follows are 30 T cell receptor beta chains derived from one specimen sequenced in a study of human T cells and chemical hapten exposure. Time point defined: patch test 2, 6 weeks after DPC sensitization. This sample's treatment: therapeutic diphenylcyclopropenone sensitization with weekly scalp DPC. TCRdb reprocessed the RACE reads via MiXCR and lists one record per CDR3 protein. The table lists just over 350,000 distinct CDR3 sequences, more than 5% of them singletons, with around 6% in the top ten. Sequenced here: whole blood, sampled in connection with sensitization to the hapten diphenylcyclopropenone (DPC). The receptors here all came from a woman aged 18-30 years with alopecia areata. Some clones in this sample may be carry-over from other donors' samples.

This clonotype was counted ten times or more. The V call is TRBV14, the J call TRBJ2-3; no clear D gene. There are 12 residues in the CDR3. Germline assignment: CDR1 SGHDN and CDR2 FVKESK. V lost 0 bases and J 6 bases, leaving 4 bases between the germline ends. CDR3 bases: TGTGCCAGCAGCCAAGATTGGGATACGCAGTATTTT. This codes for CASSQDWDTQYF.

This clonotype was seen a handful of times. V and J are TRBV7-6 and TRBJ2-7; D not certain. Trimming removed 0 bases from V and 4 bases from J, with 13 bases in between. This CDR3 is built from 15 residues. The V gene's germline CDR1 is SGHVS and CDR2 FNYEAQ. CDR3 protein: CASSLAEGQFYEQYF. CDR3 in DNA: TGTGCCAGCAGCTTAGCGGAAGGGCAGTTTTACGAGCAGTACTTC. The variable domain in full, with the rest retrieved from reference TRBV7-6 and TRBJ2-7, is GAGVSQSPRYKVTKRGQDVALRCDPISGHVSLYWYRQALGQGPEFLTYFNYEAQQDKSGLPNDRFSAERPEGSISTLTIQRTEQRDSAMYRCASSLAEGQFYEQYFGPGTRLTVT.

This clonotype was counted at least ten times. This chain uses TRBV7-3 with TRBJ1-2; no definite D call. CDR1 is SGHTA and CDR2 is FQGTGA in the germline V gene. V was shortened by 5 bases and J by 4 bases, with 14 bases between the two germline ends. The CDR3 is 14 amino acids. The CDR3 DNA reads as TGTGCCAGCAGCGCCAGGCCCCTTGGCTATGGCTACACCTTC. Its translation: CASSARPLGYGYTF. The full variable domain, its missing parts supplied by reference TRBV7-3 and TRBJ1-2, is GAGVSQTPSNKVTEKGKYVELRCDPISGHTALYWYRQSLGQGPEFLIYFQGTGAADDSGLPNDRFFAVRPEGSVSTLKIQRTERGDSAVYLCASSARPLGYGYTFGSGTRLTVV.

The table lists this clonotype with many counts. The chain combines TRBV18 with TRBJ2-7; D not resolved. CDR3 length equals 15 residues. Between the trimmed V and J ends, which lost 3 bases and 3 bases, there was a span of 15 bases. Germline V gene lookup returns CDR1 KGHSH and CDR2 LQKENI. The chain's CDR3 is CASSPRSSGLYEQYF. CDR3 in DNA: TGTGCCAGCTCACCGCGCTCGTCGGGCCTCTACGAGCAGTACTTC. The entire variable domain, with the rest obtained from reference TRBV18 and TRBJ2-7, is as follows: NAGVMQNPRHLVRRRGQEARLRCSPMKGHSHVYWYRQLPEEGLKFMVYLQKENIIDESGMPKERFSAEFPKEGPSILRIQQVVRGDSAAYFCASSPRSSGLYEQYFGPGTRLTVT.

This clonotype was seen a handful of times. The chain joins TRBV6-5 to TRBJ2-3, with 9 bases aligning to TRBD1. The CDR3 covers 15 residues. Losses at the gene ends were 0 bases for V and 4 bases for J; bases not matched to a gene: 2. CDR1 is MNHEY and CDR2 is SVGAGI in the germline V gene. In nucleotides, the CDR3 is TGTGCCAGCAGTTACTCCAACAGGGGGCCAGATACGCAGTATTTT. Translated: CASSYSNRGPDTQYF.

The table lists this clonotype with many counts. The rearrangement links TRBV29-1 to TRBJ1-4; TRBD1 matches at 7 bases. The CDR3 runs to 14 residues. Trimming removed 2 bases from V and 7 bases from J; junction bases left unmatched: 7. Germline CDR1 and CDR2: SQVTM and ANQGSEA. The CDR3 sequence is CSVEPLQGVEKLFF. The CDR3 DNA is TGCAGCGTTGAACCCTTGCAGGGGGTTGAAAAACTGTTTTTT.

This clonotype was observed a few times. The chain links TRBV19 to TRBJ1-5, with TRBD1 as a possible D gene (5 bases). Trimming left V 3 bases short and J 1 base short, with 10 bases between. The length of the CDR3 is 15 residues. From germline, CDR1 is LNHDA and CDR2 SQIVND (reference sequence). The CDR3 spells CASSIGGGSNQPQHF. The CDR3 DNA follows: TGTGCCAGTAGTATCGGGGGAGGGAGCAATCAGCCCCAGCATTTT.

This clonotype turned up a few times. The chain is built from TRBV20-1 and TRBJ2-2; 9 bases fit TRBD2. Germline values: CDR1 DFQATT, CDR2 SNEGSKA (reference sequence). Trimming removed 1 base from V and 4 bases from J; junction bases left unmatched: 7. CDR3 length: 16 residues. In nucleotides, the CDR3 is TGCAGTGCTAGAGGTGCTAGCGGGGCATCCACCGGGGAGCTGTTTTTT. It yields the protein CSARGASGASTGELFF.

This clonotype occurred a few times. The chain links TRBV7-8 to TRBJ2-5; tentative D call: TRBD2 (7 bases). CDR1 and CDR2 from the germline V gene are SGHVS and FQNEAQ. Trimming took 1 base from V and 4 from J, leaving 19 bases between them. This CDR3 contains 17 residues. The chain's CDR3 is CASSLGATGGGRETQYF. CDR3 coding DNA: TGTGCCAGCAGCTTAGGAGCCACGGGGGGCGGGAGAGAGACCCAGTACTTC.

This clonotype was recorded a few times. The chain has TRBV12-3 or TRBV12-4 and TRBJ2-1; TRBD1 aligns across 9 bases. V lost 5 bases to trimming and J lost 8 bases; unmatched junction nucleotides: 7. This CDR3 is built from 14 residues. CDR3 loop: CASSPRDRAHEQFF. The CDR3 DNA is TGTGCCAGCAGTCCCCGGGACAGGGCCCATGAGCAGTTCTTC.

This clonotype was counted at least ten times. The chain combines TRBV6-5 with TRBJ2-2, with 9 bases identical to TRBD1. J gave up 5 bases and V 0 bases, and 7 bases lay outside the gene matches. The CDR3 is 17 residues long. Germline V gives CDR1 MNHEY, CDR2 SVGAGI. The CDR3 protein is CASSYSLGQGRTGELFF. Here the CDR3 DNA reads TGTGCCAGCAGTTACTCACTTGGACAGGGGAGGACCGGGGAGCTGTTTTTT.

This chain links TRBV6-5 with TRBJ1-2, with D perhaps matching TRBD1 (6 bases). The CDR3 loop spans 14 amino acids. Trimming took 6 bases from V and 5 from J, leaving 16 bases between them. Germline V gives CDR1 MNHEY, CDR2 SVGAGI. CDR3 protein: CASSPRGELYGYTF. CDR3 nucleotide sequence: TGTGCCAGCAGCCCCAGGGGAGAGTTATATGGCTACACCTTC.

This clonotype was detected many times. The rearrangement joins TRBV28 to TRBJ1-5; perhaps TRBD1 as D (5 bases). Trimming left V 1 base short and J 7 bases short, with 11 bases between. The CDR3 is 14 amino acids. CDR1 is MDHEN, CDR2 SYDVKM, per germline. The DNA for the CDR3 is TGTGCCAGCAGTTTATTCCAGGGTGGGCAGCCCCAGCATTTT. Translated: CASSLFQGGQPQHF. The variable domain in full, completed from reference TRBV28 and TRBJ1-5, reads DVKVTQSSRYLVKRTGEKVFLECVQDMDHENMFWYRQDPGLGLRLIYFSYDVKMKEKGDIPEGYSVSREKKERFSLILESASTNQTSMYLCASSLFQGGQPQHFGDGTRLSIL.

In its sample, this clonotype was seen a few times. The chain uses TRBV5-1 and TRBJ2-7; tentatively, D is TRBD2 (6 bases). The CDR3 covers 16 residues. Germline values: CDR1 SGHRS, CDR2 YFSETQ. Trimming removed 4 bases from V and 0 bases from J, with 17 bases in between. The CDR3 protein is CASSALRGALSYEQYF. CDR3 sequence (DNA): TGCGCCAGCAGCGCCTTGCGGGGCGCGCTCTCCTACGAGCAGTACTTC.

This clonotype was seen a few times. This chain links TRBV7-2 with TRBJ2-4, with D unclear. Per germline, CDR1 SGHTA and CDR2 FQGNSA. V was clipped by 1 base and J by 6 bases, with 10 bases between them. CDR3 length equals 14 residues. The CDR3 sequence: CASSLGVRGNIQYF. The CDR3 bases are TGTGCCAGCAGCTTAGGGGTTAGAGGAAACATTCAGTACTTC. The complete variable domain, with remaining parts taken from reference TRBV7-2 and TRBJ2-4, reads GAGVSQSPSNKVTEKGKDVELRCDPISGHTALYWYRQSLGQGLEFLIYFQGNSAPDKSGLPSDRFSAERTGGSVSTLTIQRTQQEDSAVYLCASSLGVRGNIQYFGAGTRLSVL.

This clonotype was recorded at least ten times. This chain connects TRBV2 to TRBJ2-1; tentatively, D is TRBD1 (6 bases). Germline values: CDR1 SNHLY, CDR2 FYNNEI. CDR3 length equals 16 residues. Trimming left V 5 bases short and J 2 bases short, with 16 bases between. The chain's CDR3 is CASSPTTGRTYNEQFF. CDR3 coding DNA: TGTGCCAGCAGTCCGACGACAGGACGAACCTACAATGAGCAGTTCTTC.

The sample holds a few counts of this clonotype. The chain combines TRBV27 with TRBJ1-5, with 7 bases lining up with TRBD1. V was pared by 1 base and J by 7 bases, with 7 bases of the junction left unmatched. The CDR3 covers 15 residues. Germline-derived CDR1 and CDR2 are MNHEY and SMNVEV (reference sequence). CDR3 coding DNA: TGTGCCAGCAGTTTATTGGGGGACAGAGAACAGCCCCAGCATTTT. This codes for CASSLLGDREQPQHF.

V is TRBV20-1 and J is TRBJ1-1; D gene unclear. V was trimmed by 1 base and J by 3 bases, leaving 18 bases between them. The CDR3 sequence is 16 residues long. Looked up from germline, CDR1 is DFQATT and CDR2 is SNEGSKA (reference sequence). The CDR3 is CSARGLFTDDHTEAFF. CDR3 bases: TGCAGTGCTAGAGGGTTGTTCACTGACGACCACACTGAAGCTTTCTTT.

This clonotype occurred many times. V is TRBV7-9 and J is TRBJ1-1; TRBD1 might be the D (6 bases). Between the trimmed V and J ends, which lost 4 bases and 4 bases, there was a span of 10 bases. Germline-derived CDR1 and CDR2 are SEHNR and FQNEAQ (reference sequence). The CDR3 has 13 amino acids. In DNA, the CDR3 is TGTGCCAGCAGCTCCCAGGGGTTCACTGAAGCTTTCTTT. Protein sequence: CASSSQGFTEAFF. Variable domain in full (rest from reference TRBV7-9 and TRBJ1-1): DTGVSQNPRHKITKRGQNVTFRCDPISEHNRLYWYRQTLGQGPEFLTYFQNEAQLEKSRLLSDRFSAERPKGSFSTLEIQRTEQGDSAMYLCASSSQGFTEAFFGQGTRLTVV.

Ten or more counts support this clonotype. The chain uses TRBV5-6 and TRBJ1-1, with a weak D call TRBD1 (6 bases). Trimming took 4 bases from V and 11 from J, leaving 18 bases between them. The germline CDR1 and CDR2 sequences are SGHDT and YYEEEE. The CDR3 contains 13 residues. The CDR3 DNA reads TGTGCCAGCAGCCAGGACAGCCCGGGGACGGCTTTCTTT. It codes for CASSQDSPGTAFF.

This clonotype was counted at least ten times. The chain has TRBV29-1 and TRBJ2-7, with 8 positions matching TRBD1. This CDR3 contains 14 residues. CDR1 and CDR2 from the germline V gene are SQVTM and ANQGSEA. Germline trimming cut 4 bases from V and 3 bases from J; bases unmatched to any gene: 8. CDR3 sequence: CSVGHRDRFYEQYF. CDR3 coding DNA: TGCAGCGTTGGCCACCGGGACAGGTTCTACGAGCAGTACTTC.

In this sample, this clonotype turned up a few times. The chain couples TRBV29-1 to TRBJ2-7; 7 bases are a match to TRBD1. V was pared by 0 bases and J by 2 bases, with 10 bases of the junction left unmatched. Germline V lookup: CDR1 SQVTM, CDR2 ANQGSEA. This CDR3 is built from 16 residues. CDR3 in amino acids: CSVEEGETGHTYEQYF. CDR3 nucleotide sequence: TGCAGCGTTGAAGAGGGCGAGACAGGGCACACCTACGAGCAGTACTTC.

This clonotype was picked up many times. The chain joins TRBV5-1 to TRBJ1-1; no firm D call. Trimming shortened V by 5 bases and J by 0 bases, and 14 bases separated the two germline ends. CDR3 size: 15 residues. Germline lookup yields CDR1 SGHRS and CDR2 YFSETQ. CDR3 sequence (DNA): TGCGCCAGCAGAGGTTCTAAGGATATGAACACTGAAGCTTTCTTT. Amino acids: CASRGSKDMNTEAFF.

This clonotype was seen a handful of times. The rearrangement uses TRBV11-2 and TRBJ1-2; the D is unclear. This CDR3 contains 9 residues. V shed 4 bases and J shed 10 bases, with 4 bases lying between them. The germline V gene has CDR1 SGHAT and CDR2 FQNNGV. The CDR3 coding sequence is TGTGCCAGCAGCTCGGCCTACACCTTC. Translated, it gives CASSSAYTF.

This clonotype showed up just a few times. CDR3 DNA: TGTGCCAGCAGCTTAAGAGAGGGGAGAAATTCACCCCTCCACTTT. Encoded protein: CASSLREGRNSPLHF. The genes are TRBV7-9 and TRBJ1-6, with D tentatively TRBD1 (5 bases). The length of the CDR3 is 15 residues. Looked up from germline, CDR1 is SEHNR and CDR2 is FQNEAQ (reference sequence). V was pared by 2 bases and J by 7 bases, with 12 bases between.

This clonotype was counted only a few times. The chain recombines TRBV7-2 with TRBJ1-6; D uncertain. The V and J ends lost 0 bases and 7 bases respectively, with 4 bases between them. This CDR3 region has 13 residues. Per the germline V gene, CDR1 is SGHTA and CDR2 is FQGNSA. The CDR3 loop is CASSLAFNSPLHF. Written as DNA, the CDR3 is TGTGCCAGCAGCTTAGCCTTCAATTCACCCCTCCACTTT.

In nucleotides, the CDR3 is TGTGCCAGCACAAGTAGAGATACGCAGTATTTT. Translated: CASTSRDTQYF. The J gene is TRBJ2-3, the V gene TRBV11-2; D ambiguous. The CDR3 totals 11 residues. Germline values: CDR1 SGHAT, CDR2 FQNNGV. Trimming removed 7 bases at V and 5 bases at J, with 7 bases between.

This clonotype showed up just a few times. The chain is built from TRBV6-2 or TRBV6-3 and TRBJ2-2; D is perhaps TRBD1 or TRBD2 (5 bases each). The CDR3 length is 14 residues. V gave up 2 bases and J gave up 4 bases, with 8 bases separating them. Germline CDR1 and CDR2: MNHEY and SVGEGT. The DNA of the CDR3 is TGTGCCAGCAGTTACGGGACCCGCACCGGGGAGCTGTTTTTT. Amino acids: CASSYGTRTGELFF.

This clonotype was detected ten times or more. The V gene is TRBV7-8, the J gene TRBJ1-2, with a weak D call TRBD1 (6 bases). Trimming took off 1 base at V and 5 bases at J, with 17 bases between the two ends. CDR1 is SGHVS and CDR2 is FQNEAQ in the germline V gene. This CDR3 has 16 amino acids. The CDR3 sequence is CASSLVTDRSGYGYTF. The CDR3 coding sequence is TGTGCCAGCAGCTTAGTTACTGACAGGTCGGGGTATGGCTACACCTTC.

This clonotype occurred a few times. This chain connects TRBV28 to TRBJ2-7; TRBD2 aligns across 8 bases. The CDR3 has 14 amino acids. Germline CDR1 and CDR2: MDHEN and SYDVKM. The V gene end was trimmed by 3 bases and the J gene end by 4 bases; junction bases not matched to a gene: 5. The CDR3 loop reads CASSLSERGYEQYF. The CDR3 nucleotides are TGTGCCAGCAGTTTGTCCGAGCGGGGGTACGAGCAGTACTTC.